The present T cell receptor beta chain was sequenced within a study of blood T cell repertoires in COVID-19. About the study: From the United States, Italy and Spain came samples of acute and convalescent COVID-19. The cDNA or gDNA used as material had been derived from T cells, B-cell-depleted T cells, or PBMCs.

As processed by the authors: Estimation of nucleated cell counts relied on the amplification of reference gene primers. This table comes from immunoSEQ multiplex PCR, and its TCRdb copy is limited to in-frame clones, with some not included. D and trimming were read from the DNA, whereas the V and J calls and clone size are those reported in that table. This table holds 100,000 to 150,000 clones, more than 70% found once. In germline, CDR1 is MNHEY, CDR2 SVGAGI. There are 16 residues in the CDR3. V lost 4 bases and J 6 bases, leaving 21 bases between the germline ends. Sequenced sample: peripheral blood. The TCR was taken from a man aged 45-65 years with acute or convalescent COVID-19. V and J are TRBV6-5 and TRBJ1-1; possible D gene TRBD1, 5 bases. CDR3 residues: CASSSLLSEGPAEAFF. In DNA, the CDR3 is TGTGCCAGCAGTTCCCTCCTCTCGGAGGGGCCCGCTGAAGCTTTCTTT.